This T cell receptor beta chain derives from a study of CD8+CD57+ T cells in acquired aplastic anemia. Study-level information: Isolated CD4+ and CD8+ cells, once sorted, yielded DNA averaging about 3.4 ug.

Findings of the study overall: Any difference that existed in CD8+ Simpson's diversity between patients and controls was not significant.

The TCR beta profiling, which covered VDJ combination and CDR3 sequence, was carried out using genomic DNA as the template. TCRdb reanalysed the reads using MiXCR and keeps one entry per CDR3 protein. The sample lists some 170,000 distinct CDR3 sequences, 40% to 50% occurring once. This clonotype was detected many times. Its antigen remains unknown. The sequenced patients had an expansion of CD8+CD57+ cells seen by flow cytometry. This CDR3 has 13 residues. V lost 4 bases, J lost 3 bases, and 10 bases lay in between. The germline V gene encodes CDR1 LNHDA and CDR2 SQIVND (reference sequence). Sequencing used sorted CD4+, CD8+, or CD8+CD57+ T cells (not recorded which) from PBMCs. The sequence came from a human donor with aplastic anemia. This chain links TRBV19 with TRBJ2-7, with a tentative D call TRBD2 (7 bases). In DNA, the CDR3 is TGTGCCAGTAGTAGGGGGGGACACTACGAGCAGTACTTC. Translating gives CASSRGGHYEQYF. Filled out from reference TRBV19 and TRBJ2-7, the complete variable domain reads DGGITQSPKYLFRKEGQNVTLSCEQNLNHDAMYWYRQDPGQGLRLIYYSQIVNDFQKGDIAEGYSVSREKKESFPLTVTSAQKNPTAFYLCASSRGGHYEQYFGPGTRLTVT.